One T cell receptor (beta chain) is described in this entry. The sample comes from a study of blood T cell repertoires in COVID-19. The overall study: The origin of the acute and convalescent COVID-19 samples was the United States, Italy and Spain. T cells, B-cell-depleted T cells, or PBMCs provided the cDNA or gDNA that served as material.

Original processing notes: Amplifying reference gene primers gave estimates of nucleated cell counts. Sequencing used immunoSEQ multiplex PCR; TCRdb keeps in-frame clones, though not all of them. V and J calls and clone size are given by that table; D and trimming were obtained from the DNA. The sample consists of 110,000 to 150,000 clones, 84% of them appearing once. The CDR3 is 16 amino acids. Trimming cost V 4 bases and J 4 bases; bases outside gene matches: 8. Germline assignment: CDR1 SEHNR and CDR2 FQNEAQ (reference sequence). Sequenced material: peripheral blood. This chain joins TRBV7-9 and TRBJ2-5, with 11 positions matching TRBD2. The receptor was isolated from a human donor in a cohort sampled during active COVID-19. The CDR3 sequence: CASSSDLLAGAETQYF. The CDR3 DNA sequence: TGTGCCAGCAGCTCCGACCTACTAGCGGGGGCAGAGACCCAGTACTTC.